A selection of T cell receptor beta chains follows, all from one sample in a study of blood T cells in healthy people across ages. One entry per CDR3 protein, called by TCRdb with MiXCR from the 5' RACE reads. This table holds under 2,000,000 distinct CDR3 sequences, about 50% found once. The sample comprised blood. The receptors were gathered from a woman in her thirties or forties in good health. Each CDR3 is given with its conserved first and last residue. A D gene is named only where the DNA matches it firmly. Clone sizes are given selectively: once, few, many, or a class where the clone is expanded.

clone size	V gene	D gene	J gene	CDR3 protein	CDR3 DNA
-	TRBV25-1	-	TRBJ1-5	CASSRGDFRGEPQHF	TGTGCCAGCAGTAGGGGTGATTTCCGGGGTGAGCCCCAGCATTTT
few	TRBV18	-	TRBJ2-4	CASSPASGTAKNIQYF	TGTGCCAGCTCACCAGCCTCTGGGACAGCCAAAAACATTCAGTACTTC
-	TRBV27	TRBD2	TRBJ2-3	CASSRWTSGVVPTDTQYF	TGTGCCAGCAGTCGCTGGACTAGCGGGGTGGTACCCACAGATACGCAGTATTTT
-	TRBV14	-	TRBJ2-1	CASSQWTGHSYNEQFF	TGTGCCAGCAGCCAATGGACCGGTCACTCCTACAATGAGCAGTTCTTC
-	TRBV11-2	-	TRBJ2-1	CASSSPGGGGLVFEQFF	TGTGCCAGCAGCTCCCCAGGGGGAGGGGGCTTAGTTTTCGAGCAGTTCTTC
once	TRBV18	-	TRBJ2-7	CASSPQTGRYEQYF	TGTGCCAGCTCACCCCAGACAGGGAGGTACGAGCAGTACTTC
-	TRBV9	TRBD1	TRBJ1-2	CASSGAGQGGYGYTF	TGTGCCAGCAGTGGAGCGGGACAGGGTGGCTATGGCTACACCTTC
-	TRBV4-2	-	TRBJ2-3	CASSQDGQWGALLTTDTQYF	TGTGCCAGCAGCCAAGATGGGCAGTGGGGGGCGCTACTCACCACAGATACGCAGTATTTT
-	TRBV4-3	TRBD2	TRBJ2-7	CASSQDSTAGGYEQYF	TGCGCCAGCAGCCAAGATTCTACAGCGGGGGGGTACGAGCAGTACTTC
-	TRBV15	-	TRBJ1-1	CATSSQDRSANTEAFF	TGTGCCACCAGCAGCCAGGACCGTTCCGCGAACACTGAAGCTTTCTTT
-	TRBV27	-	TRBJ1-6	CASSFLSGTTGSPLHF	TGTGCCAGCAGTTTTCTCTCCGGGACCACCGGTTCACCCCTCCACTTT
-	TRBV27	-	TRBJ1-2	CASRSAGVEASYGYTF	TGTGCCAGCAGGTCGGCGGGGGTTGAGGCCTCATATGGCTACACCTTC
few	TRBV6-5	TRBD1	TRBJ1-5	CASQMTGLQPQHF	TGTGCCAGCCAAATGACAGGGCTTCAGCCCCAGCATTTT
-	TRBV18	TRBD2	TRBJ2-4	CASSSAGTSEKNIQYF	TGTGCCAGCTCATCGGCCGGGACTAGCGAGAAAAACATTCAGTACTTC
-	TRBV7-3	TRBD1	TRBJ2-4	CASSLGTGGENIQYF	TGTGCCAGCAGCTTAGGAACAGGGGGCGAAAACATTCAGTACTTC
few	TRBV7-9	-	TRBJ2-1	CASRSTLGYNEQFF	TGTGCCAGCAGATCTACCCTAGGTTACAATGAGCAGTTCTTC
-	TRBV2	-	TRBJ1-1	CASPEGGLDTEAFF	TGTGCCAGCCCAGAAGGGGGGCTGGACACTGAAGCTTTCTTT
-	TRBV28	-	TRBJ2-7	CASSITAYYEQYF	TGTGCCAGCAGTATAACAGCATACTACGAGCAGTACTTC